The following is a TCR beta chain sequence with its context. The antigen this receptor binds is unknown. No much larger clonotype is one base removed from it; base qualities were not supplied. CDR1 and CDR2 are drawn from the germline V gene (reference sequence): MNHNY, SVGAGI. The CDR3 contains 16 residues, cysteine and phenylalanine counted. Only CDR3 DNA is held: 48 bases, read in frame from base 1. The germline V end is reduced by 8 bases and the J end by 8 bases; junction bases left unmatched: 14. The donors were healthy, HIV-negative adults who had no recently reported acute infections or vaccinations. Only Caucasian adults living in Nashville, Tennessee, USA were represented among the donors. For unsorted samples, tens of millions of PBMCs were counted and genomic DNA was extracted with the QIAamp DNA Blood Mini kit. Blood was collected by leukapheresis, and PBMCs were isolated by Ficoll-Histopaque density gradient centrifugation and then cryopreserved in liquid nitrogen vapor phase.

TCR CDR3 regions were amplified from genomic DNA by multiplex PCR using the deep immunoSEQ assay. Extracted genomic DNA from each cell subset was distributed evenly across all wells of several immunoSEQ 96-well plates, and each plate was treated as a replicate. Each replicate PCR for unsorted PBMC received around 330 ng genomic DNA, equal to 25,000 to 35,000 T cell genomes. Ten immunoSEQ deep assay plates were used to sequence unsorted PBMC genomic DNA. The purified libraries were quantified using a Qubit 3.0 fluorometer, sized with a Bioanalyzer 2100, and then quantified again using the KAPA Library Quantification kit. Every immunoSEQ 96-well plate was sequenced on a separate single-read 150-cycle Illumina NextSeq 550 flow cell. In the authors' own workflow: Because only junctional sequences without quality scores were contained in the immunoSEQ output, filtering matching that applied to full-length reads could not be performed. Sequences were annotated with PyIR, a Python wrapper for IgBLAST v1.9, using IMGT germline references to assign V/J genes and CDR3. Any read was removed if the V/J assignment was weak (E-value above 1e-6), the CDR3 was missing, or the read contained stop codons, out-of-frame junctions, or ambiguous translated residues. V3J clonotypes were defined as sequences sharing the same inferred V gene, J gene, and CDR3 amino acid sequence. Percentage overlap between repertoires was computed as shared unique clonotypes divided by the size of the smaller repertoire. Richness of each repertoire was evaluated using RTK rarefaction, the Chao1 estimator, and Recon v2.1 estimates of unobserved clonotypes. The clones in this table, taken by TCRdb from immuneACCESS, are in-frame only. Not every clone is retained; where verified, under half of the shortfall comes from an unresolved V gene, and the cause of the rest is unknown. The V and J calls and clone size come from that table; D and trimming were worked out from the DNA. The sample table lists hundreds of thousands of clones, roughly three quarters of them with a count of one. Of the sample, around 14% is held by the ten largest clones.

The source of the sample is a study of shared clonotypes between healthy human individuals (dated by TCRdb to 2018 to 2021). A note on the overall study: The cohort included a few men and a couple of women between 18 and 49 years of age. Libraries were prepared and TCR repertoires were sequenced by different laboratories using diverse techniques, in order to increase sequencing depth and limit assay-specific biases. Between about 0.8 and 9 billion PBMCs per donor were obtained by leukapheresis. The study deeply sequenced blood TCR repertoires of about 5 healthy adults to estimate repertoire size and the extent of clonotype sharing between individuals.

What the work shows at the level of the full study, not this receptor alone: Pairwise subsampling indicated that sequencing depth was expected to affect the degree of clonotype sharing among donors. Sampling was limited to blood, and TCR repertoires in tissue likely differ from TCR repertoires in blood. The small number of donors limited the genetic and exposure-history diversity represented.

The TCR comes from a middle-aged woman in good health. Some clones in this sample may be carry-over from other donors' samples. The material sequenced was PBMCs. Here the chain combines TRBV6-6 and TRBJ2-1, with 11 bases aligning to TRBD2. In nucleotides, the sequence is TGTGCCAGCCATACGGGAGGGAGGACTAGCGGGCATGAGCAGTTCTTC. Translation gives CASHTGGRTSGHEQFF.